The following is a T cell receptor beta chain sequence with its context. Its antigen has not been determined. Per-base quality was not reported, and no clone a single base away is much larger than it. These data belong to a study of blood T cell repertoires in COVID-19 (dated by TCRdb to about 2020). At the level of the whole study: Samples from collaborators originated in the United States, Italy and Spain and spanned both the acute and convalescent phases of COVID-19. Deeply sampled blood TCRbeta repertoires from subjects exposed to, actively infected with, or recovered from COVID-19 were included in the dataset. Where available, HLA class I and class II types were taken from metadata supplied by the sample provider and were not determined by assay-based typing. A freely available public database, intended as a resource for researchers studying the immune response to SARS-CoV-2, is where the repertoires were released. The prospective study material was composed of cDNA or gDNA derived from T cells, B-cell-depleted T cells, or PBMCs. The sample metadata nearly always contained a de-identified subject ID, COVID-19 status, age in years and sex. Samples were obtained from the ongoing ImmuneRACE study (first 160 participants) and from roughly 1,300 subjects provided by 6 global collaborators.

Broader findings and caveats from the paper: How much clinical and demographic metadata was included differed by source and by participant, and the metadata was provided uncurated.

CDR1 SEHNR and CDR2 FQNEAQ were looked up in the germline V gene (reference sequence). Taken from cysteine to phenylalanine, the CDR3 has 13 residues. The sequence is cut down to CDR3 DNA, 39 bases in frame from base 1. Trimming costs V 1 base and J 3 bases, and their ends lie 4 bases apart. TCRbeta CDR3 regions were amplified from genomic DNA by means of the immunoSEQ Assay, a bias-controlled multiplex PCR. Per the authors' processing: The number of nucleated cells in each sample was estimated from the amplification of reference gene primers within the assay. Sequence reads were collapsed and filtered to measure the absolute abundance of every unique TCRbeta CDR3 rearrangement. For each sample, productive Simpson clonality was calculated as the square root of Simpson's diversity index over productive rearrangements. The clones in this table, taken by TCRdb from immuneACCESS, are in-frame only. Not every clone is retained; where verified, under half of the shortfall comes from an unresolved V gene, and the cause of the rest is unknown. V, J and clone size derive from that table, while D and trimming were established from the DNA sequence. In this sample the table shows about 240,000 clones, 75% to 85% of which occur a single time. The ten largest clones represent under 15% of the sample.

Collaborating institutions collected whole blood in K2EDTA tubes following their own protocols. Collaborator samples were shipped for TCRbeta analysis as frozen whole blood, isolated PBMCs, or DNA extracted from either sample type. Sequencing used peripheral blood. The V gene is TRBV7-9 and the J gene is TRBJ1-3, with no confidently assigned D gene. The sequence derives from a woman in her sixties with active or convalescent COVID-19. The CDR3 loop reads CASSLDSGNTIYF. The DNA is as follows: TGTGCCAGCAGCTTAGACAGTGGAAACACCATATATTTT.